Presented here are 15 T cell receptor beta chains from one specimen sequenced in a study of blood T cell repertoires in COVID-19. TCRdb's copy holds only in-frame clones and misses some; the assay was immunoSEQ multiplex PCR. The sample includes approximately 200,000 clones, around 88% of them seen just once. The sample consisted of PBMCs or T cells enriched from blood (not recorded which). Receptors were obtained from a woman younger than 45 who had recovered from COVID-19.

The rearrangement uses TRBV19 and TRBJ2-1; TRBD2 aligns across 9 bases. Germline values: CDR1 LNHDA, CDR2 SQIVND (reference sequence). Trimming at V came to 9 bases and at J to 3 bases, leaving 9 bases not matched to a gene. The CDR3 is 15 amino acids. The CDR3 reads CASSSTSGYYNEQFF. CDR3 DNA: TGTGCCAGCTCCTCGACTAGCGGATACTACAATGAGCAGTTCTTC. Combining the CDR3 with reference TRBV19 and TRBJ2-1 gives the whole variable domain DGGITQSPKYLFRKEGQNVTLSCEQNLNHDAMYWYRQDPGQGLRLIYYSQIVNDFQKGDIAEGYSVSREKKESFPLTVTSAQKNPTAFYLCASSSTSGYYNEQFFGPGTRLTVL.

V and J are TRBV20-1 and TRBJ2-7; D might be TRBD1 (5 bases). CDR3 length equals 15 residues. Per the germline V gene, CDR1 is DFQATT and CDR2 is SNEGSKA (reference sequence). Trimming stripped 3 bases from V and 0 bases from J, with 15 bases between. The chain's CDR3 is CSASKDTHYSYEQYF. The CDR3 bases are TGCAGTGCTAGTAAGGACACACATTACTCCTACGAGCAGTACTTC.

V and J are TRBV28 and TRBJ2-5, with 11 bases aligning to TRBD1. The J segment lost 4 bases and the V segment lost 4 bases, leaving 8 bases of the junction unmatched. The CDR3 loop spans 16 amino acids. CDR1 is MDHEN, CDR2 SYDVKM, per germline. Written as DNA, the CDR3 is TGTGCCAGCAGTTCCGCCTGGGGACAGGGGGGAGAGACCCAGTACTTC. Protein: CASSSAWGQGGETQYF.

The chain combines TRBV7-6 with TRBJ2-5, with 12 bases aligning to TRBD2. This CDR3 is 15 amino acids long. Germline-derived CDR1 and CDR2 are SGHVS and FNYEAQ. Trimming at V came to 1 base and at J to 3 bases, leaving 0 bases not matched to a gene. CDR3: CASSLGLAGEETQYF. CDR3 DNA: TGTGCCAGCAGCTTAGGACTAGCGGGAGAAGAGACCCAGTACTTC.

J is TRBJ1-1 and V is TRBV6-4; D not certain. CDR1 and CDR2 (germline): MRHNA, SNTAGT. This CDR3 has 11 residues. The CDR3 DNA reads TGTGGAGGGCCGAAGAACACTGAAGCTTTCTTT. Protein sequence: CGGPKNTEAFF.

This clone was counted a few times. This sequence joins TRBV30 and TRBJ1-2; D is possibly TRBD1 (6 bases). The germline V and J ends were trimmed by 2 bases and 8 bases, with 12 bases remaining between them. CDR1 is GTSNPN, CDR2 SVGIG, per germline (reference sequence). The CDR3 sequence is 12 residues long. The CDR3 protein is CAWSRTGNGYTF. DNA for the CDR3: TGTGCCTGGAGTCGAACAGGGAACGGCTACACCTTC.

This chain uses TRBV12-3 or TRBV12-4 with TRBJ2-7; D is uncertain. The CDR3 sequence is 12 residues long. Trimming pared 0 bases from V and 3 bases from J, leaving 3 bases between. CDR3 sequence: CASSLAIYEQYF. The CDR3 nucleotides are TGTGCCAGCAGTTTAGCTATCTACGAGCAGTACTTC.

The V and J genes are TRBV3-1 (or the pseudogene TRBV3-2) and TRBJ2-6; the match to TRBD1 covers 7 bases. Germline CDR1 reads LGHDT; CDR2 reads YNNKEL (reference sequence). V shed 5 bases, J shed 12 bases, and the junction held 7 bases outside the gene matches. The CDR3 has 13 amino acids. The CDR3 protein is CASSRTGPRVLTF. The CDR3 coding sequence is TGTGCCAGCAGCAGGACAGGTCCTCGCGTCCTGACTTTC.

This clone showed up many times. The chain combines TRBV5-5 with TRBJ2-6; possibly TRBD1 for D (5 bases). CDR1 is SGHKS and CDR2 is YYEKEE in the germline V gene (reference sequence). The V end lost 4 bases, the J end lost 0 bases, and 14 bases lay between the germline ends. The CDR3 extends over 17 amino acids. DNA of the CDR3: TGTGCCAGCAGCATCTACCAGGGTATCTCTGGGGCCAACGTCCTGACTTTC. Translated: CASSIYQGISGANVLTF.

This chain connects TRBV7-9 to TRBJ2-3, with 9 bases lining up with TRBD2. This CDR3 has 16 residues. The germline gives CDR1 SEHNR, CDR2 FQNEAQ (reference sequence). V shed 1 base, J shed 2 bases, and the junction held 4 bases outside the gene matches. CDR3 nucleotide sequence: TGTGCCAGCAGCTTAGTCCCTAGCGGGGCCACAGATACGCAGTATTTT. Translation: CASSLVPSGATDTQYF.

The chain is built from TRBV18 and TRBJ2-3, with D tentatively TRBD2 (6 bases). Germline V gene lookup returns CDR1 KGHSH and CDR2 LQKENI. CDR3 length: 11 amino acids. V shed 8 bases and J shed 7 bases, with 10 bases lying between them. CDR3 nucleotides: TGTGCCAGCCGGGACTCCTATACGCAGTATTTT. Translation gives CASRDSYTQYF.

J is TRBJ2-5 and V is TRBV7-9; TRBD1 might be the D (6 bases). The germline gives CDR1 SEHNR, CDR2 FQNEAQ (reference sequence). V was clipped by 5 bases and J by 5 bases, with 15 bases between them. The CDR3 extends over 14 amino acids. CDR3 sequence: CASSLQGFRETQYF. The CDR3, as DNA: TGTGCCAGCAGCCTACAGGGTTTTCGGGAGACCCAGTACTTC.

The chain is built from TRBV7-9 and TRBJ2-1; 10 bases are shared with TRBD1. This CDR3 spans 15 amino acids. The ends lost 5 bases at V and 4 bases at J; junction bases unmatched: 5. Germline-derived CDR1 and CDR2 are SEHNR and FQNEAQ (reference sequence). CDR3 nucleotide sequence: TGTGCCAGCAGCCAGGACAGGGGGATGTACAATGAGCAGTTCTTC. It specifies CASSQDRGMYNEQFF.

This clone came up once. J is TRBJ1-1 and V is TRBV28, with D unresolved. The CDR3 has 13 residues. Per the germline V gene, CDR1 is MDHEN and CDR2 is SYDVKM. Trimming stripped 6 bases from V and 8 bases from J, with 16 bases between. CDR3 residues: CASSRPVGTEAFF. The CDR3, as DNA: TGTGCCAGCAGCCGACCAGTGGGCACCGAAGCTTTCTTT. Filled out from reference TRBV28 and TRBJ1-1, the complete variable domain reads DVKVTQSSRYLVKRTGEKVFLECVQDMDHENMFWYRQDPGLGLRLIYFSYDVKMKEKGDIPEGYSVSREKKERFSLILESASTNQTSMYLCASSRPVGTEAFFGQGTRLTVV.

CDR3 in DNA: TGTGCCACCAGCAGAGTCCCTGGGACTAGCGGGAGGGGGAATGAGCAGTTCTTC. This translates into CATSRVPGTSGRGNEQFF. The rearrangement uses TRBV15 and TRBJ2-1; 16 nucleotides match TRBD2. This CDR3 comprises 18 residues. CDR1 is LNHNV and CDR2 is YYDKDF in the germline V gene (reference sequence). J lost 7 bases, V lost 1 base, and 7 bases had no gene match.